The 18 T cell receptor beta chains reported below all come from one sample, sequenced in a study of CD8 T cells in ankylosing spondylitis. A single record per CDR3 protein comes from TCRdb applying MiXCR to the 5' RACE reads. The sample includes some 200,000 distinct CDR3 sequences, roughly 20% of them seen just once. Sequences were obtained from blood, either unsorted or a sorted T cell fraction (not recorded which). The receptors come from a male donor aged 5-30 years with ankylosing spondylitis or in good health (not recorded which).

This clonotype came up many times. The chain has TRBV5-1 and TRBJ2-3; D is uncertain. V lost 4 bases and J 1 base, leaving 4 bases between the germline ends. CDR1 and CDR2 (germline): SGHRS, YFSETQ. The CDR3 extends over 12 amino acids. DNA for the CDR3: TGCGCCAGCAGCGCCCGCACAGATACGCAGTATTTT. This translates into CASSARTDTQYF.

This clonotype was counted at least ten times. The J gene is TRBJ2-1, the V gene TRBV14; weak D call: TRBD2 (5 bases). The V end was cut by 0 bases, the J end by 6 bases, with 15 bases between. From germline, CDR1 is SGHDN and CDR2 FVKESK. This CDR3 has 16 amino acids. CDR3 loop: CASSQEWLDRGNEQFF. The CDR3 DNA reads as TGTGCCAGCAGCCAAGAATGGCTGGATCGGGGCAATGAGCAGTTCTTC.

The table lists this clonotype with many counts. V gene TRBV4-1 combines with J gene TRBJ1-1; 7 bases line up with TRBD1. Germline-derived CDR1 and CDR2 are MGHRA and YSYEKL. CDR3 length: 13 residues. Unmatched junction bases numbered 4, after V lost 3 bases and J lost 6 bases. CDR3 residues: CASSQTGFSEAFF. The CDR3 DNA is TGCGCCAGCAGCCAGACAGGGTTCTCTGAAGCTTTCTTT.

In its sample, this clonotype was seen many times. The chain recombines TRBV6-4 with TRBJ2-1; 7 bases match TRBD1. This CDR3 is 15 amino acids long. V trimming: 2 bases; J trimming: 2 bases; junction bases outside the gene matches: 3. From germline, CDR1 is MRHNA and CDR2 SNTAGT. In nucleotides, the CDR3 is TGTGCCAGCAGTGACGGGGGACAGCCCTACAATGAGCAGTTCTTC. Encoded protein: CASSDGGQPYNEQFF.

In its sample, this clonotype was seen many times. This chain uses TRBV5-1 with TRBJ1-4; tentative D call: TRBD1 (5 bases). V dropped 2 bases and J dropped 5 bases, with 10 bases sitting between them. Per germline, CDR1 SGHRS and CDR2 YFSETQ. The CDR3 totals 14 residues. DNA for the CDR3: TGCGCCAGCAGCTTTGGGGGAGCAAATGAAAAACTGTTTTTT. Translation gives CASSFGGANEKLFF.

This clonotype came up many times. This chain joins TRBV3-1 and TRBJ2-3, with D perhaps matching TRBD2 (6 bases). Germline lookup yields CDR1 LGHDT and CDR2 YNNKEL (reference sequence). The CDR3 sequence is 15 residues long. V was cut by 3 bases and J by 4 bases, with 14 bases left in between. This chain's CDR3 is CASSQPLGEADTQYF. The DNA of the CDR3 is TGTGCCAGCAGCCAGCCACTAGGGGAGGCAGATACGCAGTATTTT.

There are many counts of this clonotype. This chain connects TRBV7-8 to TRBJ2-3, with D possibly being TRBD2 (8 bases). Looked up from germline, CDR1 is SGHVS and CDR2 is FQNEAQ. This CDR3 has 17 amino acids. Trimming took off 5 bases at V and 0 bases at J, with 18 bases between the two ends. The CDR3 sequence: CASSPREGQLSTDTQYF. For the CDR3, the DNA is TGTGCCAGCAGCCCCCGGGAGGGACAGCTGAGCACAGATACGCAGTATTTT.

CDR3 nucleotides: TGTGCCAGCAGCCCTCCCGTGGGGACTAGACTGAGTAATGAGCAGTTCTTC. This codes for CASSPPVGTRLSNEQFF. The chain combines TRBV11-1 with TRBJ2-1; 8 positions agree with TRBD2. The CDR3 spans 17 residues. CDR1 is SGHAT and CDR2 is FQDESV in the germline V gene (reference sequence). The junction had 16 bases not matched to a gene; V was cut back by 5 bases and J by 7 bases. Using reference TRBV11-1 and TRBJ2-1 for the parts outside the CDR3, the full variable domain is EAEVAQSPRYKITEKSQAVAFWCDPISGHATLYWYRQILGQGPELLVQFQDESVVDDSQLPKDRFSAERLKGVDSTLKIQPAELGDSAMYLCASSPPVGTRLSNEQFFGPGTRLTVL.

This clonotype showed up just a few times. The V gene is TRBV20-1, the J gene TRBJ2-1, with 8 nucleotides matching TRBD2. CDR1 and CDR2 from the germline V gene are DFQATT and SNEGSKA (reference sequence). The J segment lost 5 bases and the V segment lost 0 bases, leaving 9 bases of the junction unmatched. The CDR3 totals 16 residues. The CDR3 region is CSARDDWVGRDNEQFF. Written as DNA, the CDR3 is TGCAGTGCTAGAGACGATTGGGTCGGGAGGGACAATGAGCAGTTCTTC.

This clonotype was seen more than once but under ten times. The rearrangement joins TRBV29-1 to TRBJ2-1; D unresolved. There are 13 residues in the CDR3. Looked up from germline, CDR1 is SQVTM and CDR2 is ANQGSEA. V was shortened by 3 bases and J by 6 bases, with 12 bases between the two germline ends. CDR3 DNA sequence: TGCAGCGTTGACGGCTTCGGCACCAATGAGCAGTTCTTC. This sequence encodes CSVDGFGTNEQFF.

There are many counts of this clonotype. The gene calls are TRBV29-1 and TRBJ2-7; 12 bases fit TRBD2. J was trimmed by 4 bases and V by 4 bases; bases with no gene match: 11. There are 16 residues in the CDR3. Germline CDR1 and CDR2: SQVTM and ANQGSEA. As DNA, the CDR3 is TGCAGCGTTGCGATATTTACTAGCGGGAGGTTTTACGAGCAGTACGTC. Its translation: CSVAIFTSGRFYEQYV.

This clonotype was found many times. The chain links TRBV5-1 to TRBJ2-3; a weak D match, TRBD2 (6 bases). V was cut by 7 bases and J by 2 bases, with 20 bases left in between. The length of the CDR3 is 16 residues. From germline, CDR1 is SGHRS and CDR2 YFSETQ. The DNA of the CDR3 is TGCGCCAGCCGGGATTTGCGGGATTTACCCACAGATACGCAGTATTTT. This sequence encodes CASRDLRDLPTDTQYF.

This clonotype was recorded a few times. V gene TRBV20-1 combines with J gene TRBJ2-3; 13 bases are shared with TRBD2. V shed 6 bases and J 1 base; nucleotides not matched to a gene: 19. CDR1 DFQATT and CDR2 SNEGSKA come from the germline V gene (reference sequence). The CDR3 runs 20 residues. The CDR3 protein is CSANLRTSGSPSGGTDTQYF. The CDR3 DNA follows: TGCAGTGCAAATCTTCGGACTAGCGGGAGCCCCAGTGGTGGCACAGATACGCAGTATTTT.

This clonotype was seen at least ten times. V is TRBV20-1 and J is TRBJ1-1, with D tentatively TRBD1 (5 bases). The CDR3 consists of 14 residues. CDR1 DFQATT and CDR2 SNEGSKA come from the germline V gene (reference sequence). V lost 0 bases, J lost 9 bases, and 17 bases lay in between. The CDR3, as DNA: TGCAGTGCTAGAGACCCTTCGGGACCCGGAAAAGCTTTCTTT. Protein: CSARDPSGPGKAFF.

This chain uses TRBV7-9 with TRBJ2-5, with D unresolved. V lost 7 bases and J lost 2, with 8 bases in between. The germline gives CDR1 SEHNR, CDR2 FQNEAQ (reference sequence). The CDR3 extends over 12 amino acids. The CDR3 here is CASTPGQETQYF. The CDR3 DNA follows: TGTGCCAGCACCCCTGGACAAGAGACCCAGTACTTC.

The table lists this clonotype with many counts. V gene TRBV4-3 combines with J gene TRBJ2-3; 8 nucleotides align to TRBD2. This CDR3 has 14 residues. V dropped 8 bases and J dropped 2; count of bases not matched to a gene: 6. CDR1 and CDR2 (germline): LGHNA, YSLEER. In DNA form, the CDR3 reads TGCGCCAGCGCGCGAGCGGGAGCCACAGATACGCAGTATTTT. The encoded protein is CASARAGATDTQYF.

Many counts were recorded for this clonotype. The chain carries TRBV6-2 or TRBV6-3 and TRBJ2-7; D gene unclear. This CDR3 contains 13 residues. With 0 bases removed from V and 2 bases from J, the gap between germline ends came to 5 bases. Germline loops: CDR1 MNHEY, CDR2 SVGEGT. CDR3 amino acids: CASSYSTPYEQYV. In DNA, the CDR3 is TGTGCCAGCAGTTACTCGACCCCCTACGAGCAGTACGTC.

The table lists this clonotype with many counts. The chain recombines TRBV6-1 with TRBJ1-5; D is ambiguous. V lost 7 bases, J lost 5 bases, and 9 bases lay in between. Germline V lookup: CDR1 MNHNS, CDR2 SASEGT. The CDR3 spans 12 residues. The CDR3 DNA reads TGTGCCAGCACCCGGGATGATCAGCCCCAGCATTTT. Protein sequence: CASTRDDQPQHF.